These 8 T cell receptor beta chains were sequenced from one sample in a study of response to subunit inactivated influenza vaccine. A single record per CDR3 protein comes from TCRdb applying MiXCR to the RT-PCR reads. The sample consists of under 800,000 distinct CDR3 sequences, around 13% of them appearing once. Material: PBMCs from blood, obtained 14 days before vaccination. These receptors were obtained from a man aged 50-59 years who received an inactivated influenza vaccine.

This clonotype was seen more than once but under ten times. The rearrangement uses TRBV5-1 and TRBJ1-3; D may be TRBD1 (5 bases). Trimming stripped 4 bases from V and 0 bases from J, with 5 bases between. The CDR3 is made up of 13 amino acids. Germline V CDR1 and CDR2: SGHRS, YFSETQ. The CDR3 sequence is CASSGGSGNTIYF. The DNA for the CDR3 is TGCGCCAGCAGCGGGGGCTCTGGAAACACCATATATTTT.

V gene TRBV28 combines with J gene TRBJ2-7; the match to TRBD1 covers 7 bases. Germline V gives CDR1 MDHEN, CDR2 SYDVKM. The CDR3 has 15 amino acids. The ends lost 7 bases at V and 5 bases at J; junction bases unmatched: 14. DNA of the CDR3: TGTGCCAGCACCCCGGGTAGGGGGCTTTCCAACGAGCAGTACTTC. Translation gives CASTPGRGLSNEQYF.

This rearrangement joins TRBV4-3 to TRBJ1-1; D gene ambiguous. Trimming pared 8 bases from V and 1 base from J, leaving 11 bases between. Germline V lookup: CDR1 LGHNA, CDR2 YSLEER. The CDR3 covers 13 residues. Here the CDR3 DNA reads TGCGCCAGCTCGGGTGGGCCGAACACTGAAGCTTTCTTT. Translating it yields CASSGGPNTEAFF.

This clonotype came up many times. The rearrangement uses TRBV29-1 and TRBJ2-7; 7 bases line up with TRBD1. Germline CDR1 and CDR2: SQVTM and ANQGSEA. V shed 6 bases and J 2 bases; nucleotides not matched to a gene: 4. This CDR3 has 12 residues. DNA for the CDR3: TGCAGCGTCGCAGACAGGGCCTACGAGCAGTACTTC. It specifies CSVADRAYEQYF.

The gene calls are TRBV20-1 and TRBJ2-4; D is perhaps TRBD2 (6 bases). The CDR3 totals 14 residues. V gave up 6 bases and J gave up 0 bases, with 12 bases separating them. Looked up from germline, CDR1 is DFQATT and CDR2 is SNEGSKA (reference sequence). The CDR3 protein is CSAPAGLAKNIQYF. CDR3 nucleotides: TGCAGTGCCCCCGCGGGACTAGCCAAAAACATTCAGTACTTC.

The rearrangement joins TRBV4-1 to TRBJ2-1; D remains ambiguous. The CDR3 has 15 amino acids. The V end lost 0 bases, the J end lost 4 bases, and 10 bases lay between the germline ends. Germline assignment: CDR1 MGHRA and CDR2 YSYEKL. The CDR3 here is CASSQDGKLYNEQFF. CDR3 DNA sequence: TGCGCCAGCAGCCAAGATGGGAAGCTTTACAATGAGCAGTTCTTC.

CDR3 protein: CAISEQGSYNEQFF. CDR3 in DNA: TGTGCCATCAGTGAACAGGGGTCCTACAATGAGCAGTTCTTC. This sequence joins TRBV10-3 and TRBJ2-1; 7 positions match TRBD1. Germline V CDR1 and CDR2: ENHRY, SYGVKD. The V segment lost 3 bases and the J segment 1 base; nucleotides outside the gene matches: 0. The CDR3 is 14 residues long.

The chain combines TRBV27 with TRBJ2-1; 8 bases match TRBD2. Germline V gene lookup returns CDR1 MNHEY and CDR2 SMNVEV (reference sequence). The CDR3 has 15 residues. V lost 7 bases to trimming and J lost 7 bases; unmatched junction nucleotides: 12. DNA of the CDR3: TGTGCCAGCACTCCCGGGACTAGGGGTATTAATGAGCAGTTCTTC. It yields the protein CASTPGTRGINEQFF.